This entry lists 10 T cell receptor beta chains sequenced from one sample in a study of PD-1 blockade in mismatch repair-deficient tumors. TCRdb's copy holds only in-frame clones and misses some; the assay was immunoSEQ multiplex PCR. There are about 79,000 clones in the sample; around 80% occur only once, and less than 6% lies in the top ten. The input for sequencing was peripheral blood, taken 44 weeks after starting pembrolizumab. The origin of the receptors is an adult with mismatch repair-deficient cancer.

The chain links TRBV6-5 to TRBJ2-3; D is unclear. CDR3 size: 15 residues. V dropped 0 bases and J dropped 0 bases, with 7 bases sitting between them. The V gene's germline CDR1 is MNHEY and CDR2 SVGAGI. The CDR3 spells CASSYSRISTDTQYF. The CDR3 coding sequence is TGTGCCAGCAGTTACTCGCGGATTAGCACAGATACGCAGTATTTT.

The chain has TRBV2 and TRBJ2-7; 10 bases match TRBD1. The V and J ends lost 9 bases and 7 bases, in that order; junction bases with no gene match: 9. Germline assignment: CDR1 SNHLY and CDR2 FYNNEI. This CDR3 is built from 13 residues. Here the CDR3 DNA reads TGTGCCAGTGACAGGGGGCGTCTGGGAGAGCAGTACTTC. Protein sequence: CASDRGRLGEQYF.

In regard to this clone: The junction differs from germline at one of its ends, possibly a read error. The rearrangement uses TRBV7-7 and TRBJ2-2; D is undetermined. Germline V lookup: CDR1 SSHAT, CDR2 FNYEAQ (reference sequence). This CDR3 has 16 amino acids. CDR3 DNA: TGTGCTAGCAGCTTAGCTGGGCCATCGAACACCGGGGAGCTGTTTTTT. This encodes CASSLAGPSNTGELFF.

This chain joins TRBV19 and TRBJ2-1; the match to TRBD2 covers 8 bases. Trimming took 10 bases from V and 8 from J; bases not matched to a gene: 16. The CDR3 contains 15 residues. CDR1 is LNHDA, CDR2 SQIVND, per germline (reference sequence). The CDR3 sequence is CATHTGTRLRDEQFF. CDR3 nucleotide sequence: TGTGCCACCCACACCGGGACTAGGCTACGCGATGAGCAGTTCTTC.

The chain employs TRBV30 and TRBJ1-2; D call uncertain. The V gene lost 1 base and the J gene lost 4 bases, with 4 bases spanning the gap. The CDR3 totals 11 residues. Germline V CDR1 and CDR2: GTSNPN, SVGIG (reference sequence). DNA of the CDR3: TGTGCCTGGAGTGAAGTCTATGGCTACACCTTC. Its protein product is CAWSEVYGYTF.

In DNA, the CDR3 is TGTGCCAGCAGCTTCTCGGGAGTATTAAATGAGCAGTTCTTC. Translated, it gives CASSFSGVLNEQFF. The chain uses TRBV7-9 and TRBJ2-1, with D tentatively TRBD2 (6 bases). V lost 3 bases and J lost 7, with 13 bases in between. The CDR3 loop spans 14 amino acids. Germline CDR1 SEHNR, CDR2 FQNEAQ (reference sequence).

The chain carries TRBV27 and TRBJ1-2; 7 bases agree with TRBD1. With V trimmed by 2 bases and J by 7 bases, 4 bases remained unmatched. Germline loops: CDR1 MNHEY, CDR2 SMNVEV (reference sequence). The CDR3 contains 13 residues. DNA for the CDR3: TGTGCCAGCAGTTTAGAAGCAGGGGGTGGCTACACCTTC. Residues: CASSLEAGGGYTF.

The chain carries TRBV19 and TRBJ1-5; D unclear. Germline lookup yields CDR1 LNHDA and CDR2 SQIVND (reference sequence). The CDR3 runs 13 residues. V gave up 0 bases and J gave up 9 bases, with 9 bases separating them. For the CDR3, the DNA is TGTGCCAGTAGTATAGATCGGGAATCGCCCCAGCATTTT. It encodes CASSIDRESPQHF.

This chain joins TRBV6-1 and TRBJ2-1; TRBD1 aligns across 8 bases. The CDR3 has 14 residues. The V and J ends lost 6 bases and 3 bases, in that order; junction bases with no gene match: 4. Per germline, CDR1 MNHNS and CDR2 SASEGT. The DNA of the CDR3 is TGTGCCAGCAGGGCCGGACAGGGCTACAATGAGCAGTTCTTC. This encodes CASRAGQGYNEQFF.

The rearrangement uses TRBV5-4 and TRBJ2-5, with D perhaps TRBD2 (6 bases). V was pared by 3 bases and J by 0 bases, with 18 bases between. The germline CDR1 and CDR2 sequences are SGHNT and YYREEE (reference sequence). CDR3 length equals 17 residues. The CDR3 is CASSYGWDLANQETQYF. Here the CDR3 DNA reads TGTGCCAGCAGCTACGGATGGGACTTAGCCAACCAAGAGACCCAGTACTTC.